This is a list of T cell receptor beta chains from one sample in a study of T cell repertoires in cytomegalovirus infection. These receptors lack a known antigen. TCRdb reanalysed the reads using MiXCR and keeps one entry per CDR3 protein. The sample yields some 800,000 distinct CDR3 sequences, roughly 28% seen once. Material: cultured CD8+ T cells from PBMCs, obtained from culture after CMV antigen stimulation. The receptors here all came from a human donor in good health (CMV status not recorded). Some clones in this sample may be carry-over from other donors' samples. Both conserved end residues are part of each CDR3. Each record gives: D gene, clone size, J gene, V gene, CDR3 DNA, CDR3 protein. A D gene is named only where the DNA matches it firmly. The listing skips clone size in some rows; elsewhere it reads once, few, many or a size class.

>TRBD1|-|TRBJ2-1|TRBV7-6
TGTGCCAGCAGCCGGGGACAGGGGAAGGTGAATGAGCAGTTCTTC
CASSRGQGKVNEQFF
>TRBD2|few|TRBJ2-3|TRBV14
TGTGCCAGCCAAACCGGGACTAGCGGCACAGATACGCAGTATTTT
CASQTGTSGTDTQYF
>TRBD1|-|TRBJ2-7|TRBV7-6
TGTGCCAGCAGCTTCGACAGGGGGCGGAATTACGAGCAGTACTTC
CASSFDRGRNYEQYF
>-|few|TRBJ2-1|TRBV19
TGTGCCAGTAGTATATACCACTACTCGAACAATGAGCAGTTCTTC
CASSIYHYSNNEQFF
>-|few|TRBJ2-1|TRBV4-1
TGCGCCAGCAGCCAAGACCCGGGAGCGAATGAGCAGTTCTTC
CASSQDPGANEQFF
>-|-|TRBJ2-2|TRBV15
TGTGCCACCAGCAGAGGCACACGGAACACCGGGGAGCTGTTTTTT
CATSRGTRNTGELFF
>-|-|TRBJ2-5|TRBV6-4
TGTGCCAGCAGCAAAACCGAGGGTAGTCAAGAGACCCAGTACTTC
CASSKTEGSQETQYF
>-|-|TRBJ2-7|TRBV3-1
TGTGCCAGCAGCCAAGATCGCAGGGTCCACGAGCAGTACTTC
CASSQDRRVHEQYF
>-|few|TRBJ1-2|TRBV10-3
TGTGCCATCAGTGATGAAGGGACCTATGGCTACACCTTC
CAISDEGTYGYTF
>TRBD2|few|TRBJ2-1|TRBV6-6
TGTGCCAGCAGTTACTCTAGCGGGGGGAGGGATGAGCAGTTCTTC
CASSYSSGGRDEQFF
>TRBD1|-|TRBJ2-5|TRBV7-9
TGTGCCAGCACCGCCCCGGGACAGAAAGAGACCCAGTACTTC
CASTAPGQKETQYF
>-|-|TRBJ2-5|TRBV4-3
TGCGCCAGCAGCCGATATACCAGTTATGAGACCCAGTACTTC
CASSRYTSYETQYF
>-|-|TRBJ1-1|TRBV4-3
TGCGCCAGCAGCCAAGGAAGTCCCGTAAAGGATGAAGCTTTCTTT
CASSQGSPVKDEAFF
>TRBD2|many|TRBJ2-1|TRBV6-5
TGTGCCAGCAGTTACCCCGGGACTAGCGGGGAGGGGGCCTACAATGAGCAGTTCTTC
CASSYPGTSGEGAYNEQFF
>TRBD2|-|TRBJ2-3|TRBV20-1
TGCAGTGCTAGAGATTGGCGGGGGGGTCCAGATACGCAGTATTTT
CSARDWRGGPDTQYF
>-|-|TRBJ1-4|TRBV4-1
TGCGCCAGCAGCTTTCGGACAGTAGAAGTGGCTAATGAAAAACTGTTTTTT
CASSFRTVEVANEKLFF
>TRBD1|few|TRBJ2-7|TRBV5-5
TGTGCCAGCAGCATCCGGGACAGGGGGGGGTACGAGCAGTACTTC
CASSIRDRGGYEQYF
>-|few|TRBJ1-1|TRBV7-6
TGTGCCAGCAGCTTAGGACCGGATGAACCTGAAGCTTTCTTT
CASSLGPDEPEAFF
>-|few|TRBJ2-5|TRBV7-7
TGTGCTAGCAGCTTAGGAAGCGCGGAGACCCAGTACTTC
CASSLGSAETQYF
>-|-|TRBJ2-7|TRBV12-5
TGTGCTAGTGGCTTTGGGACCGCCTACGAGCAGTACTTC
CASGFGTAYEQYF
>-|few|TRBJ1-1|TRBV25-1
TGTGCCAGCAGTCGGAGGGGTATTTTTGAAGCTTTCTTT
CASSRRGIFEAFF
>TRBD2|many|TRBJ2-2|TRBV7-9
TGTGCCAGCAGCTTTAGCGGGGGCCGGGAGCTGTTTTTT
CASSFSGGRELFF
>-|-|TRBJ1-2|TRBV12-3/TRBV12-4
TGTGCCAGCAGTTTAGCGCGGGGTGCCGGTTGGGGCTACACCTTC
CASSLARGAGWGYTF
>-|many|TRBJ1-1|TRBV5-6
TGTGCCAGCAGCCCAAGGAACGCCCATGAAGCTTTCTTT
CASSPRNAHEAFF
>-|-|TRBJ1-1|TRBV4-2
TGTGCCAGCAGCCAAGTCCCCCAGGACAAACTGAACACTGAAGCTTTCTTT
CASSQVPQDKLNTEAFF